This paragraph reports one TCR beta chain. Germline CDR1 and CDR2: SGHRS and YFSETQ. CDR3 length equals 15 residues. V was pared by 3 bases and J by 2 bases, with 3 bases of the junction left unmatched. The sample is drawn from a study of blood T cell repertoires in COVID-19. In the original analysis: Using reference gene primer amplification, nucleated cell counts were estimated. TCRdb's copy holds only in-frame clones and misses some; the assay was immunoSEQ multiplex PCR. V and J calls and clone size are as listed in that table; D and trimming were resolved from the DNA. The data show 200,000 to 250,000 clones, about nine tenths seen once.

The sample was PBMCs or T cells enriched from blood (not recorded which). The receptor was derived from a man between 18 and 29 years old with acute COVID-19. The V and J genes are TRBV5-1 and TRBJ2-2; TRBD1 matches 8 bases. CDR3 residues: CASSYDRGNTGELFF. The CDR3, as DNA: TGCGCCAGCAGCTACGACAGGGGAAACACCGGGGAGCTGTTTTTT.